The present T cell receptor beta chain was sequenced within a study of cytomegalovirus exposure and HLA in healthy donors. Overall study context: An earlier analysis identified 117 million unique TCR beta sequences in approximately 190 million T cells.

The CDR3 consists of 18 residues. Trimming left V 6 bases short and J 4 bases short, with 27 bases between. Germline assignment: CDR1 MDHEN and CDR2 SYDVKM. 13 Jbeta primers and 60 Vbeta primers were used for the PCR. Assay: immunoSEQ multiplex PCR; the TCRdb copy retains only in-frame clones and omits some. This table holds roughly 120,000 clones, 67% found once. The sequence was obtained from a man aged 18 to 30 in good health and CMV-seropositive. The sequencing input was PBMCs. This rearrangement joins TRBV28 to TRBJ1-2; a weak D match, TRBD1 (5 bases). CDR3 loop: CASSDIPSGGFSAYGYTF. DNA for the CDR3: TGTGCCAGCAGCGACATACCATCCGGGGGTTTCAGTGCCTATGGCTACACCTTC.